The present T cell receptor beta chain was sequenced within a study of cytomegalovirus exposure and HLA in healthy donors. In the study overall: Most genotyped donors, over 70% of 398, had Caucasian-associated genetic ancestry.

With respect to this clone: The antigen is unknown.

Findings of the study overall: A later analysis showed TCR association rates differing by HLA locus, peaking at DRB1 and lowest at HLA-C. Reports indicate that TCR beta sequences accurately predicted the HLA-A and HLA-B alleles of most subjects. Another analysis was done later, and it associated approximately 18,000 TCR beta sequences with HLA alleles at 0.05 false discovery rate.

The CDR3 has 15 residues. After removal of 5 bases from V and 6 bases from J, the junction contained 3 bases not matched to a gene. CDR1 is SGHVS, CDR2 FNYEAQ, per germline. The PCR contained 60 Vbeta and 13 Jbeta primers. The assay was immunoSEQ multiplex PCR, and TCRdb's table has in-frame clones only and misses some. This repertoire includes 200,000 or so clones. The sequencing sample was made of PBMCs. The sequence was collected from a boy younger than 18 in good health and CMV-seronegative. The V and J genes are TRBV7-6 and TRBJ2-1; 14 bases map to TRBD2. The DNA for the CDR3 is TGTGCCAGCAGCGCGACTAGCGGGGGGGTCAATGAGCAGTTCTTC. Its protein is CASSATSGGVNEQFF.